This T cell receptor (beta chain) comes out of a study of blood T cell repertoires in COVID-19. Looking at the study overall: Collection of acute and convalescent COVID-19 samples took place in the United States, Italy and Spain. Sample material is recorded as cDNA or gDNA derived from T cells, B-cell-depleted T cells, or PBMCs.

Recruited during active infection, patients (from Seattle) were subsequently followed longitudinally. In the authors' methods: Nucleated cell number was recorded as an estimate derived from reference gene primer amplification. Only in-frame clones appear in the TCRdb table, and some are missing; sequencing was by immunoSEQ multiplex PCR. From that table come the V and J calls and clone size; the DNA was used to work out D and trimming. Here the sample spans about 200,000 clones, about 82% being singletons. The CDR3 contains 14 residues. The junction had 3 bases not matched to a gene; V was cut back by 3 bases and J by 6 bases. Germline assignment: CDR1 SEHNR and CDR2 FQNEAQ (reference sequence).

Specimen: peripheral blood. The clonotype comes from a man aged 55 to 70 with COVID-19, enrolled during active disease. V is TRBV7-9 and J is TRBJ2-7; 12 nucleotides align to TRBD2. The CDR3 reads CASSFLAGGREQYF. The CDR3 DNA is TGTGCCAGCAGCTTTCTAGCGGGAGGGCGCGAGCAGTACTTC.